This TCR beta chain was captured by sequencing in a study of T cell responses to AZD1222 COVID-19 vaccine. Method: immunoSEQ multiplex PCR; TCRdb's copy keeps in-frame clones and lacks some. The data contain 100,000 or so clones, about nine tenths of them singletons. Study findings and constraints: Recipients of two AZD1222 doses showed rising Spike-specific TCR breadth and depth. The study found vaccine-associated CD4 TCRs spanning spike, dominant at 160-218 and 743-854. Most donors were white British and more were female, and clonal diversity was possibly underestimated.

In the case of this clone: Its specificity is not known.

Specimen: peripheral blood, collected 28 days after the second AZD1222 dose. The TCR was taken from an adult who received the AZD1222 COVID-19 vaccine.

CDR3 nucleotide sequence: TGTGCCATCATCAGCGTAGGGCAGGGGAGCACCGGGGAGCTGTTTTTT. Protein: CAIISVGQGSTGELFF. The V call is TRBV10-3, the J call TRBJ2-2, with a possible D match to TRBD1 (6 bases). The CDR3 is made up of 16 amino acids. V lost 7 bases, J lost 4 bases, and 19 bases lay in between. Germline V gives CDR1 ENHRY, CDR2 SYGVKD.